The entry that follows covers one TCR beta chain sequence. The sample comes from a study of OX40 agonist ivuxolimab in advanced cancers. Study information: All patients had ivuxolimab intravenously every 2 weeks at 0.01 to 10 mg/kg. A male proportion of approximately 83% was recorded, with mean age around 64 years and range about 20 to 90. More than 35% of patients had received prior checkpoint inhibitor therapy.

The CDR3 consists of 16 residues. CDR1 and CDR2 (germline): SGHRS, YFSETQ. V lost 0 bases and J lost 3, with 15 bases in between. TCRdb's table, derived via immunoSEQ multiplex PCR, lists solely in-frame clones and lacks some. The sample yields about 68,000 clones, around 90% seen once. Blood specimens came from baseline, cycle 4 day 1, and cycle 7 day 1. The receptor was derived from an adult with an advanced solid tumor such as melanoma, head and neck, liver or kidney cancer. The rearrangement joins TRBV5-1 to TRBJ2-5; D gene unclear. The material sequenced was CD4+ or CD8+ T cells sorted from blood, taken in a trial of the OX40 agonist ivuxolimab. CDR3: CASSLGSQPYEETQYF. The DNA for the CDR3 is TGCGCCAGCAGCTTGGGTTCACAACCTTATGAAGAGACCCAGTACTTC.